Below are 8 T cell receptor beta chains sequenced from a single sample in a study of cytomegalovirus exposure and HLA in healthy donors. Primers for the PCR totalled 60 Vbeta and 13 Jbeta. Clones were read by immunoSEQ multiplex PCR, and TCRdb kept only the in-frame ones, dropping some. The data hold about 170,000 clones, with around 80% observed a single time. The sequenced material came from PBMCs. All receptors derive from a woman aged 45-59 years in good health and CMV-seropositive.

The CDR3 DNA is TGTGCCAGTACCGCGCAGGGATGGGAGACCCAGTACTTC. It codes for CASTAQGWETQYF. The chain links TRBV19 to TRBJ2-5; D possibly corresponds to TRBD1 (5 bases). Germline V CDR1 and CDR2: LNHDA, SQIVND (reference sequence). The CDR3 length is 13 residues. V lost 7 bases and J lost 5, with 14 bases in between.

The gene calls are TRBV6-5 and TRBJ1-5, with TRBD1 identical over 8 bases. The germline V gene encodes CDR1 MNHEY and CDR2 SVGAGI. V lost 6 bases to trimming and J lost 5 bases; unmatched junction nucleotides: 9. The CDR3 is made up of 15 amino acids. CDR3 nucleotide sequence: TGTGCCAGCAGGAGGGGACAGGACCCGGATCAGCCCCAGCATTTT. The encoded protein is CASRRGQDPDQPQHF.

Turning to this clone: The germline gene is not matched at one end of the junction; a read error may be the cause. The chain links TRBV7-9 to TRBJ1-6; 7 positions agree with TRBD1. This CDR3 has 15 amino acids. Germline assignment: CDR1 SEHNR and CDR2 FQNEAQ (reference sequence). As DNA, the CDR3 is TGTTCCAGCAGCCTCCAGGAGGGGGCCTATTCACCCCTCCACTTT. Its translation is CSSSLQEGAYSPLHF.

The chain recombines TRBV28 with TRBJ2-7; D is unresolved. V was shortened by 7 bases and J by 0 bases, with 16 bases between the two germline ends. This CDR3 spans 15 amino acids. Germline V gene data show CDR1 as MDHEN and CDR2 as SYDVKM. The CDR3: CASTSRHRSSYEQYF. In DNA form, the CDR3 reads TGTGCCAGCACCTCGCGGCATAGGAGCTCCTACGAGCAGTACTTC.

The rearrangement uses TRBV19 and TRBJ2-7, with D possibly matching TRBD1 (5 bases). Germline V gene data show CDR1 as LNHDA and CDR2 as SQIVND (reference sequence). Trimming took off 4 bases at V and 2 bases at J, with 12 bases between the two ends. The CDR3 consists of 14 residues. The DNA for the CDR3 is TGTGCCAGTAGTAACTCGCAGGGCCCCTACGAGCAGTACTTC. Protein product: CASSNSQGPYEQYF.

The chain recombines TRBV28 with TRBJ1-4, with D tentatively TRBD1 (5 bases). Trimming took 5 bases from V and 2 from J, leaving 15 bases between them. Germline assignment: CDR1 MDHEN and CDR2 SYDVKM. The CDR3 has 16 residues. CDR3 sequence (DNA): TGTGCCAGCAGTCCTAACGGGGGGGACACTAATGAAAAACTGTTTTTT. This sequence encodes CASSPNGGDTNEKLFF.

This sequence joins TRBV9 and TRBJ2-1; 9 bases agree with TRBD1. The CDR3 sequence is 15 residues long. The germline CDR1 and CDR2 sequences are SGDLS and YYNGEE. J gave up 2 bases and V 4 bases, and 4 bases lay outside the gene matches. CDR3 in amino acids: CASSPRDRAYNEQFF. CDR3 nucleotide sequence: TGTGCCAGCAGCCCCCGGGACAGGGCCTACAATGAGCAGTTCTTC.

The rearrangement joins TRBV15 to TRBJ2-2; D may be TRBD2 (7 bases). The germline gives CDR1 LNHNV, CDR2 YYDKDF (reference sequence). V lost 1 base to trimming and J lost 3 bases, with 12 bases between them. This CDR3 region has 16 residues. The CDR3 reads CATSRAGGGHTGELFF. CDR3 nucleotides: TGTGCCACCAGCAGAGCAGGCGGGGGCCACACCGGGGAGCTGTTTTTT.